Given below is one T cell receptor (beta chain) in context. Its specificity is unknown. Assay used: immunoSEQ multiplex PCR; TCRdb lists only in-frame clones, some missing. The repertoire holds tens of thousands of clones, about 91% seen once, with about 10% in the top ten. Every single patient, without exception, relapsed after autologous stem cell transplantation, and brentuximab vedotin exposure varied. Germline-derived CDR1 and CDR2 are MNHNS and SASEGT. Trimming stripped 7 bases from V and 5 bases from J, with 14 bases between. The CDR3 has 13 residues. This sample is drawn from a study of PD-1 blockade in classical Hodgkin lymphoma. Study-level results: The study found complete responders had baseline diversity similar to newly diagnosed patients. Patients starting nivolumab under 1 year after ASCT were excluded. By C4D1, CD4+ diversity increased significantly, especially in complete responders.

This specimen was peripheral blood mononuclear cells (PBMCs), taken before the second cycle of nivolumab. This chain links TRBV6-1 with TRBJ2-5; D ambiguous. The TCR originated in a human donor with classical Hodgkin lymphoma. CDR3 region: CASNVGRQETQYF. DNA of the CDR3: TGTGCCAGCAACGTTGGCAGGCAGGAGACCCAGTACTTC.